Listed here are 6 T cell receptor beta chains from one sample, sequenced in a study of blood T cells in healthy people across ages. The authors ran a second PCR of roughly 6 to 12 cycles using a sample-barcoded 5' primer and a J-beta primer mix. TCRdb reprocessed the 5' RACE reads via MiXCR and lists one record per CDR3 protein. This sample yields about 1.7 million distinct CDR3 sequences, of which under 30% are seen a single time; roughly 8.2% belongs to the top ten. The source material was blood. These receptors were collected from a woman aged 25 to 39 in good health.

The rearrangement joins TRBV2 to TRBJ1-5; a possible D gene is TRBD1 (5 bases). The CDR3 spans 16 residues. Germline CDR1 SNHLY, CDR2 FYNNEI. V was trimmed by 3 bases and J by 0 bases, leaving 12 bases between them. The CDR3 DNA reads TGTGCCAGCAGTGAGTGGCGGGGGGGTAGCAATCAGCCCCAGCATTTT. It codes for CASSEWRGGSNQPQHF.

The chain carries TRBV20-1 and TRBJ2-7, with D tentatively TRBD1 (6 bases). The V end was cut by 3 bases, the J end by 2 bases, with 20 bases between. The germline V gene has CDR1 DFQATT and CDR2 SNEGSKA (reference sequence). The CDR3 consists of 16 residues. The CDR3, as DNA: TGCAGTGCTAGTCAGACCCTACAGGGAGCGGCCTACGAGCAGTACTTC. Its protein is CSASQTLQGAAYEQYF.

This clonotype was counted between two and nine times. The chain has TRBV29-1 and TRBJ2-5, with 9 bases identical to TRBD1. The CDR3 extends over 12 amino acids. V shed 6 bases, J shed 9 bases, and the junction held 8 bases outside the gene matches. Germline V gene data show CDR1 as SQVTM and CDR2 as ANQGSEA. As DNA, the CDR3 is TGCAGCGTGGGACAGGGCAGGGTGGCCCAGTACTTC. Protein: CSVGQGRVAQYF.

The V call is TRBV9, the J call TRBJ2-2; D gene uncertain. Trimming took off 2 bases at V and 7 bases at J, with 9 bases between the two ends. This CDR3 spans 13 amino acids. CDR1 is SGDLS, CDR2 YYNGEE, per germline. The CDR3 loop reads CASSVTFRGELFF. The CDR3 coding sequence is TGTGCCAGCAGCGTGACTTTCCGCGGGGAGCTGTTTTTT. The variable domain in full, with the rest retrieved from reference TRBV9 and TRBJ2-2, is DSGVTQTPKHLITATGQRVTLRCSPRSGDLSVYWYQQSLDQGLQFLIQYYNGEERAKGNILERFSAQQFPDLHSELNLSSLELGDSALYFCASSVTFRGELFFGEGSRLTVL.

This clonotype was counted between two and nine times. The J gene is TRBJ2-5, the V gene TRBV6-1; D remains ambiguous. The ends were cut back, 2 bases at V and 10 bases at J, with 8 bases in the middle. Germline loops: CDR1 MNHNS, CDR2 SASEGT. This CDR3 has 11 amino acids. CDR3 nucleotides: TGTGCCAGCAGTGAACCCGATAACCAGTACTTC. Its protein is CASSEPDNQYF.

The chain carries TRBV5-1 and TRBJ2-2, with D perhaps being TRBD1 or TRBD2 (5 bases each). V shed 4 bases and J shed 11 bases, with 15 bases lying between them. The CDR3 spans 13 residues. Germline assignment: CDR1 SGHRS and CDR2 YFSETQ. For the CDR3, the DNA is TGCGCCAGCAGCCCGGGACGGAGTTATGAGCTGTTTTTT. Amino acid sequence: CASSPGRSYELFF.